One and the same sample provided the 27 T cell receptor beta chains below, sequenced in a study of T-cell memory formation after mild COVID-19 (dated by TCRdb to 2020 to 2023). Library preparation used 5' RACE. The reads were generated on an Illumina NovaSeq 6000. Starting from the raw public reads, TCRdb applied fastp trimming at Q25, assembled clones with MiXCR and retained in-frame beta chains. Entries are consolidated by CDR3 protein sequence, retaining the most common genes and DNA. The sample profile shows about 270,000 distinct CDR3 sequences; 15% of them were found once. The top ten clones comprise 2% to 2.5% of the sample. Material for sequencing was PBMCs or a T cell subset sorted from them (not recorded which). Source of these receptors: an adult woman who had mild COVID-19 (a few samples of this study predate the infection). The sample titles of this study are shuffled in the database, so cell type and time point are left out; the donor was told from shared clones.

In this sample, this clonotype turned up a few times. The CDR3 nucleotides read TGTGCCAGCAGTAAACCGGGACAGGGGATTCAGCCCCAGCATTTT. Translation: CASSKPGQGIQPQHF. This sequence joins TRBV6-6 and TRBJ1-5; the match to TRBD1 covers 10 bases. CDR3 size: 15 residues. V dropped 5 bases and J dropped 6; count of bases not matched to a gene: 7. Germline CDR1 MNHNY, CDR2 SVGAGI (reference sequence).

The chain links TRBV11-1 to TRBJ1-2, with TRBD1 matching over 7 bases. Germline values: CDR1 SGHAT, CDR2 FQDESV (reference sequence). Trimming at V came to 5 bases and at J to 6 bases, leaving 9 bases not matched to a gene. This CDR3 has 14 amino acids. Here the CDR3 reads CASSTRQGQDGYTF. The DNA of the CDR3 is TGTGCCAGCAGCACGCGACAGGGCCAGGATGGCTACACCTTC. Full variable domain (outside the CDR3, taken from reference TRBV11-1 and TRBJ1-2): EAEVAQSPRYKITEKSQAVAFWCDPISGHATLYWYRQILGQGPELLVQFQDESVVDDSQLPKDRFSAERLKGVDSTLKIQPAELGDSAMYLCASSTRQGQDGYTFGSGTRLTVV.

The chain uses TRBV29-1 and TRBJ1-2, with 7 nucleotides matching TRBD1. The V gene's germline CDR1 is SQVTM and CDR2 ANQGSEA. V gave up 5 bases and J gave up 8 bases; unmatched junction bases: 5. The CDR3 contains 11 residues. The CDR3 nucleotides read TGCAGCGTTAGAGGGGGCTTGGGCTACACCTTC. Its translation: CSVRGGLGYTF.

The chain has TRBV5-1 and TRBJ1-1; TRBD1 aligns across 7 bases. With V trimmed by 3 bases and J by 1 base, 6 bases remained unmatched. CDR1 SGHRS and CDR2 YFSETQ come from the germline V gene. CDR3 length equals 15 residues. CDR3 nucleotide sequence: TGCGCCAGCAGCTGCCCGGGACAGACGAACACTGAAGCTTTCTTT. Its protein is CASSCPGQTNTEAFF.

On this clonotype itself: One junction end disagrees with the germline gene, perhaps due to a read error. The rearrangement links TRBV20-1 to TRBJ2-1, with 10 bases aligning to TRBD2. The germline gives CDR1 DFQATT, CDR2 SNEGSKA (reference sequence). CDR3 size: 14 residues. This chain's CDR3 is CSAKSGGAYSEQFF. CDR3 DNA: TGCAGTGCCAAGAGCGGGGGGGCGTACAGTGAGCAGTTCTTC.

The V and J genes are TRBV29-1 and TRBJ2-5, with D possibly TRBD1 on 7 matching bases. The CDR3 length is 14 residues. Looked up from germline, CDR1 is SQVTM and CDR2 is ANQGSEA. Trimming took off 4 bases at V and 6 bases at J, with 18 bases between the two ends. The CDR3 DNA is TGCAGCGTTGCTCCCCGGGAGACAGGGAAGACCCAGTACTTC. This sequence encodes CSVAPRETGKTQYF. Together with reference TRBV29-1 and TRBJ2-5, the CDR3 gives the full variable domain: SAVISQKPSRDICQRGTSLTIQCQVDSQVTMMFWYRQQPGQSLTLIATANQGSEATYESGFVIDKFPISRPNLTFSTLTVSNMSPEDSSIYLCSVAPRETGKTQYFGPGTRLLVL.

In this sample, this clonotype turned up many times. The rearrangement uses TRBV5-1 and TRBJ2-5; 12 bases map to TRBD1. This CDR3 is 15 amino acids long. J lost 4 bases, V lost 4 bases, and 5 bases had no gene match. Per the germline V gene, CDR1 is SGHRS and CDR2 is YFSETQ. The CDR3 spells CASSSGTGGLETQYF. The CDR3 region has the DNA TGCGCCAGCAGCAGTGGGACAGGGGGCTTAGAGACCCAGTACTTC.

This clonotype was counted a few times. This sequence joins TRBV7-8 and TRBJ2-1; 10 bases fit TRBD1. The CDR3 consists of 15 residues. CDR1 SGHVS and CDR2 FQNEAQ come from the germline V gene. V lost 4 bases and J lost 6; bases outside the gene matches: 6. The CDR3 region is CASSSTGGLFNEQFF. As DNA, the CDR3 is TGTGCCAGCAGCTCGACAGGGGGCCTCTTCAATGAGCAGTTCTTC.

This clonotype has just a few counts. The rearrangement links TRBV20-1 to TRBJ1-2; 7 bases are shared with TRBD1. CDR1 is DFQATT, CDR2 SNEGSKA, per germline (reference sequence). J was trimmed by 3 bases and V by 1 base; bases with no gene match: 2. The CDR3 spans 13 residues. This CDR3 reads CSARAQGDYGYTF. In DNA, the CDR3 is TGCAGTGCTAGAGCTCAGGGGGACTATGGCTACACCTTC.

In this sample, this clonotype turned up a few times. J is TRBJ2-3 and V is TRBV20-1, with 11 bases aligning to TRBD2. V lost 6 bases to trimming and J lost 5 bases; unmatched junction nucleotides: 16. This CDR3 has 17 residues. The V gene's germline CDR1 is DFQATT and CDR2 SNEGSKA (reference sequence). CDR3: CSASPMVSGRAGDTQYF. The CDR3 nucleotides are TGCAGTGCCTCTCCAATGGTTAGCGGGAGGGCCGGAGATACGCAGTATTTT.

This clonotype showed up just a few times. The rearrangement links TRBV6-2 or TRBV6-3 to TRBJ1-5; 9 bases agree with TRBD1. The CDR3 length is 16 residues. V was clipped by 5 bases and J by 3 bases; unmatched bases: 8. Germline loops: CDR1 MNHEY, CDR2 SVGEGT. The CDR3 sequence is CASSNPGQGLNQPQHF. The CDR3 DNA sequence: TGTGCCAGCAGTAACCCGGGACAGGGCCTCAATCAGCCCCAGCATTTT.

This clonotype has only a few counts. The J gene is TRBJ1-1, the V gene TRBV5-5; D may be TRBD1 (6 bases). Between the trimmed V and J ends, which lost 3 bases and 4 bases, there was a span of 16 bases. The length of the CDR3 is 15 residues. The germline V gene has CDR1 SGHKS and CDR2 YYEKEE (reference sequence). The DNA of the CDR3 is TGTGCCAGCAGCTCCATTACAGGGCCTCTCACTGAAGCTTTCTTT. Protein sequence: CASSSITGPLTEAFF.

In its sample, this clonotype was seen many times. The CDR3 coding sequence is TGTGCCAGCAGTTTGACCGGGACTAGCACAGATACGCAGTATTTT. Translated: CASSLTGTSTDTQYF. The rearrangement links TRBV6-6 to TRBJ2-3; D possibly corresponds to TRBD2 (6 bases). Between the trimmed V and J ends, which lost 4 bases and 0 bases, there was a span of 11 bases. The CDR3 totals 15 residues. Germline V CDR1 and CDR2: MNHNY, SVGAGI (reference sequence).

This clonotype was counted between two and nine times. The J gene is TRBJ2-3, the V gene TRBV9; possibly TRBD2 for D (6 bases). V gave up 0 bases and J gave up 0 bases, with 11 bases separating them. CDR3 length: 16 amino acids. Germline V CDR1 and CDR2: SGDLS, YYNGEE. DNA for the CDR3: TGTGCCAGCAGCGTAGTGGAGGGCCTTAGCACAGATACGCAGTATTTT. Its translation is CASSVVEGLSTDTQYF.

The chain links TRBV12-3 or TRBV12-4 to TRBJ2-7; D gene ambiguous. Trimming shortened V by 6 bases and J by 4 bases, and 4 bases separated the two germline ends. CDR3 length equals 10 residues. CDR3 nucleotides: TGTGCCAGCAGGTATTACGAGCAGTACTTC. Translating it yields CASRYYEQYF.

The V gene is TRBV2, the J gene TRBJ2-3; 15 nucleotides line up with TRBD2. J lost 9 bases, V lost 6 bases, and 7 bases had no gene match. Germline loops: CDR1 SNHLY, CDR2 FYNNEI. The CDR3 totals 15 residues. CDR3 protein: CASRALGTSGRTQYF. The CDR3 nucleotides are TGTGCCAGCAGAGCCTTAGGGACTAGCGGGAGGACGCAGTATTTT.

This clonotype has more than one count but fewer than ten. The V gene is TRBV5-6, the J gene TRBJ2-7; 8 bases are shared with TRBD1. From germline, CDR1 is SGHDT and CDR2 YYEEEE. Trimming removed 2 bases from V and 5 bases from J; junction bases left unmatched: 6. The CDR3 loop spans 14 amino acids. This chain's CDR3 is CASSFMDRAHEQYF. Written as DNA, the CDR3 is TGTGCCAGCAGCTTCATGGACAGGGCCCACGAGCAGTACTTC.

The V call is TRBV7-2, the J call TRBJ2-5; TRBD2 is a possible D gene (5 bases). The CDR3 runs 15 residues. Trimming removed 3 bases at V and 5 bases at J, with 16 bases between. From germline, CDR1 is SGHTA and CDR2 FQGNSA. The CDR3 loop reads CASSFLGRGRETQYF. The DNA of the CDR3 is TGTGCCAGCAGCTTCCTCGGCCGGGGTCGGGAGACCCAGTACTTC.

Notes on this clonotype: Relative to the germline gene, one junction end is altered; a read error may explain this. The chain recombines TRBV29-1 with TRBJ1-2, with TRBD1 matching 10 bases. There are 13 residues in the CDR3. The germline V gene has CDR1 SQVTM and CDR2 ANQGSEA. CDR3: CSVEGRDRGGYTF. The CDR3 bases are TGCAGCGTCGAAGGGAGGGACAGGGGTGGCTACACCTTC.

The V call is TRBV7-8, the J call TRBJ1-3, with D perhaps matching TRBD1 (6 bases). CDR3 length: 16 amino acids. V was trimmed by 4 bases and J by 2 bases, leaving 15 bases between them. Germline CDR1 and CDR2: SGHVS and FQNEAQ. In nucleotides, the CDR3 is TGTGCCAGCAGCTCCTGGACAGTGGATCCTGGAAACACCATATATTTT. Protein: CASSSWTVDPGNTIYF.

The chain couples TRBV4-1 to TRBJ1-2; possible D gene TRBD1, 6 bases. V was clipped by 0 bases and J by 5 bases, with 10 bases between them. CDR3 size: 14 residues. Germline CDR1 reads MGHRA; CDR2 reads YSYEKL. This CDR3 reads CASSQDQGRYGYTF. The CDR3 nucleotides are TGCGCCAGCAGCCAAGATCAGGGGCGGTATGGCTACACCTTC.

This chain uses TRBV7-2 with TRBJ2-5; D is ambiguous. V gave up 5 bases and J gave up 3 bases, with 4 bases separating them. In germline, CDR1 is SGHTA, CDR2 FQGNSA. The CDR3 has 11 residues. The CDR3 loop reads CASSREETQYF. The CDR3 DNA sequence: TGTGCCAGCAGCCGGGAAGAGACCCAGTACTTC. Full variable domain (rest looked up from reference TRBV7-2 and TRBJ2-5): GAGVSQSPSNKVTEKGKDVELRCDPISGHTALYWYRQSLGQGLEFLIYFQGNSAPDKSGLPSDRFSAERTGGSVSTLTIQRTQQEDSAVYLCASSREETQYFGPGTRLLVL.

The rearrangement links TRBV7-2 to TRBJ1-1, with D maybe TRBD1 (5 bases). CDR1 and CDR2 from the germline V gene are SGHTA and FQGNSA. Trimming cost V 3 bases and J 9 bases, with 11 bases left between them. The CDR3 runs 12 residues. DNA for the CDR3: TGTGCCAGCAGCTTCTCTGACAGCCAAGCTTTCTTT. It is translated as CASSFSDSQAFF.

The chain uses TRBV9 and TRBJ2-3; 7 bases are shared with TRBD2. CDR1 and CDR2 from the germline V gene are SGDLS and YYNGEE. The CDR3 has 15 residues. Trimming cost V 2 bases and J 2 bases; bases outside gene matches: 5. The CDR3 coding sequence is TGTGCCAGCAGCGTTGACCGGGAGGTCACAGATACGCAGTATTTT. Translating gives CASSVDREVTDTQYF.

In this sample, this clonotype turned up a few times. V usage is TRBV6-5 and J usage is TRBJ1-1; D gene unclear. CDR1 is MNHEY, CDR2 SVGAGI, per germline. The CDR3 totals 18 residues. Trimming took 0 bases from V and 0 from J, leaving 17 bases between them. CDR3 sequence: CASSYSRPRGAVNTEAFF. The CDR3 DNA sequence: TGTGCCAGCAGTTACTCGAGACCCCGGGGAGCGGTGAACACTGAAGCTTTCTTT.

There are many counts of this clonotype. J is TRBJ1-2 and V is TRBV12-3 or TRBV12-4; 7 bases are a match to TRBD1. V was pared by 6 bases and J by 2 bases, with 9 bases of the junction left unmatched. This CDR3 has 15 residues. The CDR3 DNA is TGTGCCAGCAGATTACAGGGGTCTGGGAACTATGGCTACACCTTC. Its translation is CASRLQGSGNYGYTF.

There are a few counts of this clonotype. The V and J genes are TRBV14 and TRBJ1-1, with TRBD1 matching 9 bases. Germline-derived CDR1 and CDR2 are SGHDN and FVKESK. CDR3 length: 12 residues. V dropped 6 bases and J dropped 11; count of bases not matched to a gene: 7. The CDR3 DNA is TGTGCCAGCAGACTCGGGACAGGGCGGGCTTTCTTT. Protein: CASRLGTGRAFF.